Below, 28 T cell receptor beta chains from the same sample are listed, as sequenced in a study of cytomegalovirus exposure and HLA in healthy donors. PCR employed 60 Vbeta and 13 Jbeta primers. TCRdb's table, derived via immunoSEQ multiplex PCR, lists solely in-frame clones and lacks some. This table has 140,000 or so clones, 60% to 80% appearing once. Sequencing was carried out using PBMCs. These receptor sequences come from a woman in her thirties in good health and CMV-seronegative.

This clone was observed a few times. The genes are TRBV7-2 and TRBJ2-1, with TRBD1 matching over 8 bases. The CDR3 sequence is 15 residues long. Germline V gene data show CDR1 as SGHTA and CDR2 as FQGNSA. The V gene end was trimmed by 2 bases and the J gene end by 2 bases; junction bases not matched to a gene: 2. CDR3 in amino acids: CASSLTTGAYNEQFF. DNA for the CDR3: TGTGCCAGCAGCTTAACGACAGGGGCCTACAATGAGCAGTTCTTC.

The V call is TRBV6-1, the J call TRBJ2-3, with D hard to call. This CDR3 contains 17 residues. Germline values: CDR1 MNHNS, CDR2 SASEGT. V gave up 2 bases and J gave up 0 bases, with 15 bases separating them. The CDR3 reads CASSEPPRPRSTDTQYF. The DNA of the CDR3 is TGTGCCAGCAGTGAACCGCCCAGGCCACGTAGCACAGATACGCAGTATTTT.

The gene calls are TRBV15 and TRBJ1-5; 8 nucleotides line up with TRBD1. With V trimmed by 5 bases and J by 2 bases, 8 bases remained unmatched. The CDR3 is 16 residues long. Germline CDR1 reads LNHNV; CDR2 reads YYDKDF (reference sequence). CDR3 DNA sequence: TGTGCCACCAGCGAGAGGACAGGGATTGGCAATCAGCCCCAGCATTTT. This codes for CATSERTGIGNQPQHF.

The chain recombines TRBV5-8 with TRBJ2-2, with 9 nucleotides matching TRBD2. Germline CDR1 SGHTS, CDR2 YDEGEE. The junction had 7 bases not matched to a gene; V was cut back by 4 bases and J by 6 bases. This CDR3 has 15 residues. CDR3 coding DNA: TGTGCCAGCAGCCTGGGACTAGCATGGGCCGGGGAGCTGTTTTTT. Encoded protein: CASSLGLAWAGELFF.

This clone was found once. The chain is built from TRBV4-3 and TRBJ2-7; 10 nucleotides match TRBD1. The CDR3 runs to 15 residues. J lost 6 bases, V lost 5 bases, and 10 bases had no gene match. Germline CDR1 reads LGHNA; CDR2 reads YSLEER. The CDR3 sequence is CASSIRDRGGFEQYF. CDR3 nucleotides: TGCGCCAGCAGCATCCGGGACAGGGGTGGTTTCGAGCAGTACTTC.

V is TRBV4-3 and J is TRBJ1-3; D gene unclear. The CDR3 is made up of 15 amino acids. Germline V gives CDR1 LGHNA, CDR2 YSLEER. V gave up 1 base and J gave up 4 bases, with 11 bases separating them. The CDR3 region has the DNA TGCGCCAGCAGCCAAGTGGATAGCCCGGGAAACACCATATATTTT. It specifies CASSQVDSPGNTIYF.

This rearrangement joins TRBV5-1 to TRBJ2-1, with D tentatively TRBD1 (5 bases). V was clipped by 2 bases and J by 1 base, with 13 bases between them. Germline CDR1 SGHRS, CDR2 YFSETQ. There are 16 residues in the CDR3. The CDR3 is CASSLRTQSSYNEQFF. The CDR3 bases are TGCGCCAGCAGCTTACGGACACAGTCTTCCTACAATGAGCAGTTCTTC.

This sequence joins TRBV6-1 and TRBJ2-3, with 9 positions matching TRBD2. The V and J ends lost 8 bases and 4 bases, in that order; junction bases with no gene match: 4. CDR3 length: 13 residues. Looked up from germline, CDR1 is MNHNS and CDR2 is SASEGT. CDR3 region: CASFSGGADTQYF. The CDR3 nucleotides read TGTGCCAGCTTTAGCGGGGGCGCAGATACGCAGTATTTT.

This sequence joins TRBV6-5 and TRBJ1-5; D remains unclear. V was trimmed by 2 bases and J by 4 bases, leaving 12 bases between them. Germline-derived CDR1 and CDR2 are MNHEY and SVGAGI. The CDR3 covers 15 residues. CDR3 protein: CASSYKVGGNQPQHF. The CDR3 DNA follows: TGTGCCAGCAGTTACAAGGTTGGAGGGAATCAGCCCCAGCATTTT.

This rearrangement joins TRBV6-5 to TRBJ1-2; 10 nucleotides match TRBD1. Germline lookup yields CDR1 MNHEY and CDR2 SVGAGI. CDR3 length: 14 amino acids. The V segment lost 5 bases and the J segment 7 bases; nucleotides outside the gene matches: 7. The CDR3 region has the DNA TGTGCCAGCAGTCCGGGGACAGGGGTGGGTGGCTACACCTTC. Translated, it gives CASSPGTGVGGYTF.

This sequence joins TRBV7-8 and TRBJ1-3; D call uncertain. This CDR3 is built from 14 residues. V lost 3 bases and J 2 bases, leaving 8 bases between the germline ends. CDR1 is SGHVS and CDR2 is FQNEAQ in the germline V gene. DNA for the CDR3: TGTGCCAGCAGCTTCAGCGCAACTGGAAACACCATATATTTT. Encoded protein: CASSFSATGNTIYF. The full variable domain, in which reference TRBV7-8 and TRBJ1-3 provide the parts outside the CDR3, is GAGVSQSPRYKVAKRGQDVALRCDPISGHVSLFWYQQALGQGPEFLTYFQNEAQLDKSGLPSDRFFAERPEGSVSTLKIQRTQQEDSAVYLCASSFSATGNTIYFGEGSWLTVV.

The CDR3 is CASSESGGEKLFF. CDR3 coding DNA: TGCGCCAGCAGTGAGTCGGGAGGTGAAAAACTGTTTTTT. This rearrangement joins TRBV10-2 to TRBJ1-4, with D unclear. Trimming removed 0 bases from V and 7 bases from J, with 6 bases in between. CDR1 and CDR2 (germline): WSHSY, SAAADI. The CDR3 is 13 amino acids.

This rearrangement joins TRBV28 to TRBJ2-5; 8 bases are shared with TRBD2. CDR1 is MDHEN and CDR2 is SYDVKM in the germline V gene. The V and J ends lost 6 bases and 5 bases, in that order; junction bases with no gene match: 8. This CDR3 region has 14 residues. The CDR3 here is CASREPGGGETQYF. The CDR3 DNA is TGTGCCAGCAGGGAGCCCGGGGGGGGTGAGACCCAGTACTTC. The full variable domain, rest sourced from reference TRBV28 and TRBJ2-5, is DVKVTQSSRYLVKRTGEKVFLECVQDMDHENMFWYRQDPGLGLRLIYFSYDVKMKEKGDIPEGYSVSREKKERFSLILESASTNQTSMYLCASREPGGGETQYFGPGTRLLVL.

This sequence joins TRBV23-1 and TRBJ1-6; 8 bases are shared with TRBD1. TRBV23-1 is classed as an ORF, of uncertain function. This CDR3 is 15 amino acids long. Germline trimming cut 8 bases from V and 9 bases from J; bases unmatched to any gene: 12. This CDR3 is CASGQTGEIASPLHF. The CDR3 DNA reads TGCGCCAGCGGGCAGACAGGGGAAATCGCTTCACCCCTCCACTTT.

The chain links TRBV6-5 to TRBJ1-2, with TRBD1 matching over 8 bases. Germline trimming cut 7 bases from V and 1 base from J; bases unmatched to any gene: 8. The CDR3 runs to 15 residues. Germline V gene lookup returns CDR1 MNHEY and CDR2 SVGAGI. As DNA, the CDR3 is TGTGCCAGCAAGGAGGGACAGGCTATTAACTATGGCTACACCTTC. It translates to CASKEGQAINYGYTF.

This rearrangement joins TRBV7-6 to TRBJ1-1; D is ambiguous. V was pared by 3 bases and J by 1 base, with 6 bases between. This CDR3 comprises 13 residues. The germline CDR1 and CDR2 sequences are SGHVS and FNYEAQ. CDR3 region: CASSFNRNTEAFF. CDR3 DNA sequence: TGTGCCAGCAGCTTTAACAGGAACACTGAAGCTTTCTTT.

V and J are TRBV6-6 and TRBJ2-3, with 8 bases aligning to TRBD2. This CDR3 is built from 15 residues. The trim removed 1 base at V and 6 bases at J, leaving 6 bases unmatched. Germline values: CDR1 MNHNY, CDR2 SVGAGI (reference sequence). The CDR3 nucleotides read TGTGCCAGCAGTTACTGGACTAGCTCTCGGGATACGCAGTATTTT. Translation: CASSYWTSSRDTQYF.

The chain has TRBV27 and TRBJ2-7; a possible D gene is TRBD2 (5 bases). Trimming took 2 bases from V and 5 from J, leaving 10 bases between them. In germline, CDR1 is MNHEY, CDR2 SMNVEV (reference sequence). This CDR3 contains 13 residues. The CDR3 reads CASSLSPGDEQYF. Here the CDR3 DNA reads TGTGCCAGCAGTTTAAGCCCCGGGGACGAGCAGTACTTC.

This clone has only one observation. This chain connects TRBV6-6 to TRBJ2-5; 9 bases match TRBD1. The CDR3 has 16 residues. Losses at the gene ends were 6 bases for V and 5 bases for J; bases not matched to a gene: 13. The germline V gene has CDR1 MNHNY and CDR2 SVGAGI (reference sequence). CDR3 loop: CASSRTGELDWETQYF. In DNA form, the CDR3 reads TGTGCCAGCAGCCGGACAGGGGAGCTCGATTGGGAGACCCAGTACTTC.

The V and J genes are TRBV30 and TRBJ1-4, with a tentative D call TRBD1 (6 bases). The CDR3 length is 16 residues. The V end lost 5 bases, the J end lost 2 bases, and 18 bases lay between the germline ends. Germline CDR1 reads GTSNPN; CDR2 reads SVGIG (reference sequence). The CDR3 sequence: CAWFPQGRSTNEKLFF. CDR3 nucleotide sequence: TGTGCCTGGTTCCCCCAGGGGCGGTCGACTAATGAAAAACTGTTTTTT. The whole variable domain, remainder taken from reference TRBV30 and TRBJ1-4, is SQTIHQWPATLVQPVGSPLSLECTVEGTSNPNLYWYRQAAGRGLQLLFYSVGIGQISSEVPQNLSASRPQDRQFILSSKKLLLSDSGFYLCAWFPQGRSTNEKLFFGSGTQLSVL.

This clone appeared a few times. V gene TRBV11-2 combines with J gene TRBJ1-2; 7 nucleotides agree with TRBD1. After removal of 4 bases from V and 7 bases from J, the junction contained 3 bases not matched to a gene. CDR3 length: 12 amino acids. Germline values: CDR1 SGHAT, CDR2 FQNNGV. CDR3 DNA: TGTGCCAGCAGCTCTGGGACAGCTGGCTACACCTTC. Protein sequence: CASSSGTAGYTF.

The chain's CDR3 is CASSYSIGRNTEAFF. The DNA for the CDR3 is TGTGCCAGCAGTTACTCGATTGGGAGGAACACTGAAGCTTTCTTT. The V call is TRBV6-5, the J call TRBJ1-1; D is undetermined. Germline lookup yields CDR1 MNHEY and CDR2 SVGAGI. The V gene lost 0 bases and the J gene lost 1 base, with 9 bases spanning the gap. The CDR3 is made up of 15 amino acids.

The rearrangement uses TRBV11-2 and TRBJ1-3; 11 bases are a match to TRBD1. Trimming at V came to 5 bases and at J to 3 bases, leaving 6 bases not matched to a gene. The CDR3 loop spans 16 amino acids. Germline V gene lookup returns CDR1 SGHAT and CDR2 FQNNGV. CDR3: CASSLWTGGIGNTIYF. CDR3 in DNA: TGTGCCAGCAGCCTCTGGACAGGGGGCATTGGAAACACCATATATTTT.

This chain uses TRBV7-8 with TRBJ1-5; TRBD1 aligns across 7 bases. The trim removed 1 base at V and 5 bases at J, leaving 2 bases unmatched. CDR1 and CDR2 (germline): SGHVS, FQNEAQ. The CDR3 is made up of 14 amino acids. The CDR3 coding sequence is TGTGCCAGCAGCTTAGGGGACAGCTATCAGCCCCAGCATTTT. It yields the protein CASSLGDSYQPQHF.

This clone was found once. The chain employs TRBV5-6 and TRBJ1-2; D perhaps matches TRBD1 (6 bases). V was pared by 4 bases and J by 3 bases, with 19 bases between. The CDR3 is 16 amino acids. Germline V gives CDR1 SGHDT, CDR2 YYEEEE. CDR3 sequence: CASSNSDRPFDYGYTF. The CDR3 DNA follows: TGTGCCAGCAGCAATTCCGACAGGCCCTTCGACTATGGCTACACCTTC.

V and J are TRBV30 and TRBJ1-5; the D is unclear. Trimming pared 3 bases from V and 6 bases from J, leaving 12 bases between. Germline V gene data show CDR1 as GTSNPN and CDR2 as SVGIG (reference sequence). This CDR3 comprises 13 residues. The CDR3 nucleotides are TGTGCCTGGAGGGGAGCCTTCGGTCAGCCCCAGCATTTT. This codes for CAWRGAFGQPQHF.

The CDR3 reads CASSKGQGAAGELFF. CDR3 DNA: TGTGCCAGCAGTAAGGGACAGGGGGCCGCCGGGGAGCTGTTTTTT. The chain carries TRBV6-5 and TRBJ2-2; 12 bases are a match to TRBD1. CDR3 size: 15 residues. With V trimmed by 5 bases and J by 6 bases, 4 bases remained unmatched. Germline V CDR1 and CDR2: MNHEY, SVGAGI.

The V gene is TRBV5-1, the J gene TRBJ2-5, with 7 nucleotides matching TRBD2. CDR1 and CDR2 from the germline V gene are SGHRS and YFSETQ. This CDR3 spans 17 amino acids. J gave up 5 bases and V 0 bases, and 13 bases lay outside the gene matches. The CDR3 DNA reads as TGCGCCAGCAGCTTGGGACAGCCGGCGAGGCGGGGGGAGACCCAGTACTTC. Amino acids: CASSLGQPARRGETQYF.